This T cell receptor (beta chain) is from a study of CD8+CD57+ T cells in acquired aplastic anemia. Whole-study context: Mean DNA quantity obtained from sorted CD4+ and CD8+ cells was about 3.2 ug.

Profiling that covered TCR beta VDJ and CDR3 relied on genomic DNA as its template. Using its own MiXCR run on the reads, TCRdb lists one record per CDR3 protein. Here the sample spans about 180,000 distinct CDR3 sequences, under 55% being singletons. The specimen sequenced was sorted CD4+, CD8+, or CD8+CD57+ T cells (not recorded which) from PBMCs. The sequence derives from a human donor in good health.

The CDR3 nucleotides read TGTGCCAGCAGCTGGGATCCAGGGCCCGAGCAGTACTTC. Protein product: CASSWDPGPEQYF. The chain links TRBV7-9 to TRBJ2-7, with a weak D call TRBD1 (5 bases). The CDR3 covers 13 residues. Germline loops: CDR1 SEHNR, CDR2 FQNEAQ (reference sequence). V gave up 4 bases and J gave up 6 bases, with 13 bases separating them.